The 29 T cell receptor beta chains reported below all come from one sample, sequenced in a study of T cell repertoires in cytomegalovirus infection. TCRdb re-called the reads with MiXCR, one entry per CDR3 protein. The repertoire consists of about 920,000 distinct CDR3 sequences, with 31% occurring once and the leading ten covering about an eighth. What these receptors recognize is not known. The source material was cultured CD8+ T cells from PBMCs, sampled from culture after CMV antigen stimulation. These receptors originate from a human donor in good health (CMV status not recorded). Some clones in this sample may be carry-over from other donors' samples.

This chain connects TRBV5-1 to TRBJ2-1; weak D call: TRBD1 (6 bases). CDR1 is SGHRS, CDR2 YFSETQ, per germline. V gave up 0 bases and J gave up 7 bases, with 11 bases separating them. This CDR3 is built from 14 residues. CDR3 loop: CASSLEQGRNEQFF. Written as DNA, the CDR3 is TGCGCCAGCAGCTTGGAACAGGGTAGGAATGAGCAGTTCTTC.

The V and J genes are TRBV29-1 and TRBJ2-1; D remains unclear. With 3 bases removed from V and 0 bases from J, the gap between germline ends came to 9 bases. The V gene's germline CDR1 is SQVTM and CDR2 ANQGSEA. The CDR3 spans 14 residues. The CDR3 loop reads CSVDDGSSYNEQFF. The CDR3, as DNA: TGCAGCGTTGATGACGGAAGCTCCTACAATGAGCAGTTCTTC.

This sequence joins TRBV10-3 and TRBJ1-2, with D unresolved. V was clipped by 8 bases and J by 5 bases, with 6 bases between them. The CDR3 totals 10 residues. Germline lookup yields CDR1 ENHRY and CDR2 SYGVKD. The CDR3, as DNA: TGTGCCATCCCCCTTTATGGCTACACCTTC. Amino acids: CAIPLYGYTF.

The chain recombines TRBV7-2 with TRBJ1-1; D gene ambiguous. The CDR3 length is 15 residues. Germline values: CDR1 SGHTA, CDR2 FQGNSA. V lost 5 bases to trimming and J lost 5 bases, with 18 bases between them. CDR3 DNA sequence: TGTGCCAGCAGCCCTACCGTTCTCCCGGGAACTGAAGCTTTCTTT. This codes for CASSPTVLPGTEAFF.

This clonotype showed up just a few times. The CDR3 DNA reads TGTGCCAGCAGCCTACCCTTCGGGGAGCAGTACTTC. The encoded protein is CASSLPFGEQYF. The rearrangement uses TRBV6-2 or TRBV6-3 and TRBJ2-7; D gene ambiguous. Germline V lookup: CDR1 MNHEY, CDR2 SVGEGT. The CDR3 covers 12 residues. V gave up 6 bases and J gave up 7 bases, with 13 bases separating them.

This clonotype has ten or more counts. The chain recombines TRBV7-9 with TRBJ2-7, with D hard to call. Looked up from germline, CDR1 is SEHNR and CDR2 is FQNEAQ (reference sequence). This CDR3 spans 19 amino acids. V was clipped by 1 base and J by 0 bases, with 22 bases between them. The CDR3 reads CASSLGGDFYLGGSYEQYF. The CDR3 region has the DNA TGTGCCAGCAGCTTAGGAGGAGACTTCTATCTAGGCGGCTCCTACGAGCAGTACTTC.

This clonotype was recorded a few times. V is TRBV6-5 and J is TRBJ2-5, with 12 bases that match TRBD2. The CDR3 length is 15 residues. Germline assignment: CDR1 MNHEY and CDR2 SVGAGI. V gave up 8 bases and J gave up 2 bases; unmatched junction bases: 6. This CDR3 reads CASSTSGGIQETQYF. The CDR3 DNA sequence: TGTGCCAGCTCCACTAGCGGGGGGATACAAGAGACCCAGTACTTC.

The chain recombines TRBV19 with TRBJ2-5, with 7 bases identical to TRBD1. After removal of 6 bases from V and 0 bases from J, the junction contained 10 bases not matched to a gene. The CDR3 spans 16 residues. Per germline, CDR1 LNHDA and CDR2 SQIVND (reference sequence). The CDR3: CASSMGTDVYQETQYF. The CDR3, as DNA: TGTGCCAGTAGCATGGGGACAGACGTCTACCAAGAGACCCAGTACTTC.

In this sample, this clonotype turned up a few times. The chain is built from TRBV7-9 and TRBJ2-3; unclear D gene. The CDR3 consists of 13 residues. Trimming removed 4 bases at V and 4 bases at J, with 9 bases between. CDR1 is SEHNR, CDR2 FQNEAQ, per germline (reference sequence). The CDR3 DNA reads TGTGCCAGCAGCTCGGTCCCAGCAGATACGCAGTATTTT. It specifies CASSSVPADTQYF.

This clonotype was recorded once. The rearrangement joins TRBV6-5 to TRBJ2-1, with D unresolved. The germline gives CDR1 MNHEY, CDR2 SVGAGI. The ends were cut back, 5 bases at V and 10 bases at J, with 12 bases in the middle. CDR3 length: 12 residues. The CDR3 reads CASSPNVTEQFF. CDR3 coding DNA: TGTGCCAGCAGTCCCAATGTCACAGAGCAGTTCTTC.

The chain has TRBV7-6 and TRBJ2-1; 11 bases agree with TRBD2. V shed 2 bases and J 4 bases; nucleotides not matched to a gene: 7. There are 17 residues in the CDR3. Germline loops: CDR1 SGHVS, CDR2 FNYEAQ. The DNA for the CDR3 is TGTGCCAGCAGCTTACCCCGGATAGCGGGGGGGTACAATGAGCAGTTCTTC. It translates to CASSLPRIAGGYNEQFF.

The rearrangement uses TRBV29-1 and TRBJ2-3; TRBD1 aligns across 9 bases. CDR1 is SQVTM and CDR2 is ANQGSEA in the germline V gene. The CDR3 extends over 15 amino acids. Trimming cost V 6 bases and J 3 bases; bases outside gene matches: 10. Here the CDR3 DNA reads TGCAGCGTACGACACGGGACAGGGAATACAGATACGCAGTATTTT. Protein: CSVRHGTGNTDTQYF.

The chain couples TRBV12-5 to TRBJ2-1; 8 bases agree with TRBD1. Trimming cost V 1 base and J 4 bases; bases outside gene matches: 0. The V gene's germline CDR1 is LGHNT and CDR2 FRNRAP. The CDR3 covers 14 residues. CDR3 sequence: CASGLGDRYNEQFF. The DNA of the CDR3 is TGTGCTAGTGGTTTGGGGGACAGGTACAATGAGCAGTTCTTC.

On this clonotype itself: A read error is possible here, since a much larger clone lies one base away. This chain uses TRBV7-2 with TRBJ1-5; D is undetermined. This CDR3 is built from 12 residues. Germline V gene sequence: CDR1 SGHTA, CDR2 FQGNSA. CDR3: CANSLDGGTQHF. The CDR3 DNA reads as TGTGCCAACAGCTTAGATGGTGGCACCCAGCATTTT.

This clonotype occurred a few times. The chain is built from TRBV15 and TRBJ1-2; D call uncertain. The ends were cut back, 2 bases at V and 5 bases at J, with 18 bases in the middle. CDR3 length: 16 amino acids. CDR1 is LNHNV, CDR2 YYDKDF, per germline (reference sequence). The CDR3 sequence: CATSRSRSREGYGYTF. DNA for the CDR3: TGTGCCACCAGCAGATCCCGGTCCCGGGAAGGGTATGGCTACACCTTC. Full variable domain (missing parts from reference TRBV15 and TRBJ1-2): DAMVIQNPRYQVTQFGKPVTLSCSQTLNHNVMYWYQQKSSQAPKLLFHYYDKDFNNEADTPDNFQSRRPNTSFCFLDIRSPGLGDTAMYLCATSRSRSREGYGYTFGSGTRLTVV.

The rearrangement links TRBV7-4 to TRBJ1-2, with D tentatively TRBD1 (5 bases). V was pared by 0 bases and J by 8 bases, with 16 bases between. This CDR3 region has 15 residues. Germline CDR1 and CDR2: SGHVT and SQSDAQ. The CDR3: CASSLAGGDRQGYTF. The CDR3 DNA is TGTGCCAGCAGCTTAGCGGGAGGGGACCGACAGGGCTACACCTTC.

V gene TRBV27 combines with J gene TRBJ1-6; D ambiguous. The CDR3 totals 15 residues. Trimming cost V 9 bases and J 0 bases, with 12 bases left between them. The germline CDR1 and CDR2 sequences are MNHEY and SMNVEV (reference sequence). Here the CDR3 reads CASRTEVSYNSPLHF. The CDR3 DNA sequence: TGTGCCAGTAGGACTGAGGTCTCCTATAATTCACCCCTCCACTTT.

The CDR3 DNA follows: TGTGCCAGCAGCGGTGGGACGATACTGAACACTGAAGCTTTCTTT. Encoded protein: CASSGGTILNTEAFF. The V gene is TRBV7-2, the J gene TRBJ1-1; a weak D match, TRBD1 (5 bases). The V gene's germline CDR1 is SGHTA and CDR2 FQGNSA. The CDR3 is 15 amino acids. The V and J ends lost 5 bases and 0 bases respectively, with 13 bases between them.

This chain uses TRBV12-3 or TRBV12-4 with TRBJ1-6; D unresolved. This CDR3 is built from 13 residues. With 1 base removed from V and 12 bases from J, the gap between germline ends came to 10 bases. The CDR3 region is CASSLEGFGPLHF. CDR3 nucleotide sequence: TGTGCCAGCAGTTTAGAGGGTTTCGGACCCCTCCACTTT.

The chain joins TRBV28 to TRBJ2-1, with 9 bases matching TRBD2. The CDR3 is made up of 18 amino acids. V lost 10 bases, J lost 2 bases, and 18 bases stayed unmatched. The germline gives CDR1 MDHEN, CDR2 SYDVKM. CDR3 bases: TGTGCCAACAGAAAGGGACTAGCACGAGGAGCGGCCTACAATGAGCAGTTCTTC. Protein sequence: CANRKGLARGAAYNEQFF. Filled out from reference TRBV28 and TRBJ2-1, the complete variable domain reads DVKVTQSSRYLVKRTGEKVFLECVQDMDHENMFWYRQDPGLGLRLIYFSYDVKMKEKGDIPEGYSVSREKKERFSLILESASTNQTSMYLCANRKGLARGAAYNEQFFGPGTRLTVL.

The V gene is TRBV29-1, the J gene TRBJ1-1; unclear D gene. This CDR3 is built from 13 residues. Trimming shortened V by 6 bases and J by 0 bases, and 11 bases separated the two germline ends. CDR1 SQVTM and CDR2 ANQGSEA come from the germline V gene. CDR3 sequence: CSVTPGLNTEAFF. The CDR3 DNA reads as TGCAGCGTAACACCCGGGTTGAACACTGAAGCTTTCTTT.

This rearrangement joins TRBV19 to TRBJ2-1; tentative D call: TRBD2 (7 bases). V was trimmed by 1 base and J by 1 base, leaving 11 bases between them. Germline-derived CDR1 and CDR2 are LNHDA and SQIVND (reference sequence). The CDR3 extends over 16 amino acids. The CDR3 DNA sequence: TGTGCCAGTAGTATAGTCGGGGGGCAGTCCTACAATGAGCAGTTCTTC. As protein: CASSIVGGQSYNEQFF.

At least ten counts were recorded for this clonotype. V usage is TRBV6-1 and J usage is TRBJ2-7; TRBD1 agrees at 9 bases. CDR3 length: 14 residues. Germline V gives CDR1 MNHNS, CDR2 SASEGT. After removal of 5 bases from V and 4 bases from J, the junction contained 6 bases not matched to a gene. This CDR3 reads CASSKGDRDYEQYV. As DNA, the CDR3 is TGTGCCAGCAGTAAAGGGGACAGGGATTACGAGCAGTACGTC.

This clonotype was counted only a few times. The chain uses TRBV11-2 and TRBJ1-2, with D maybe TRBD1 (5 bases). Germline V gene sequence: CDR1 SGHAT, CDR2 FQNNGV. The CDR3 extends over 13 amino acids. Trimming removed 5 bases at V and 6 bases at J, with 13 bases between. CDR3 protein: CASSPRGVDGYTF. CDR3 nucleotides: TGTGCCAGCAGCCCCCGAGGGGTGGATGGCTACACCTTC. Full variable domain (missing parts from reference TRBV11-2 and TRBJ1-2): EAGVAQSPRYKIIEKRQSVAFWCNPISGHATLYWYQQILGQGPKLLIQFQNNGVVDDSQLPKDRFSAERLKGVDSTLKIQPAKLEDSAVYLCASSPRGVDGYTFGSGTRLTVV.

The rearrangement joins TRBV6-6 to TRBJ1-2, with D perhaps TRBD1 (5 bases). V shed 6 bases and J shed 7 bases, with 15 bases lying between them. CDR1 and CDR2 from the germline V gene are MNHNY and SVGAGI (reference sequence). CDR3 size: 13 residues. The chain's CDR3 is CASSHNPGGGYTF. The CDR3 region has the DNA TGTGCCAGCAGCCATAACCCGGGGGGTGGCTACACCTTC.

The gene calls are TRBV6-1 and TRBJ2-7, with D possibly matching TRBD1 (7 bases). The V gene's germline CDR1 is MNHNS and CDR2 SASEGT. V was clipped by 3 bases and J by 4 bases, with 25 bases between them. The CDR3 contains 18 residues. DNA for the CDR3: TGTGCCAGCAGTGACGGGGGACAGAATTCTGCAGCTGGTTACGAGCAGTACGTC. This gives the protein CASSDGGQNSAAGYEQYV.

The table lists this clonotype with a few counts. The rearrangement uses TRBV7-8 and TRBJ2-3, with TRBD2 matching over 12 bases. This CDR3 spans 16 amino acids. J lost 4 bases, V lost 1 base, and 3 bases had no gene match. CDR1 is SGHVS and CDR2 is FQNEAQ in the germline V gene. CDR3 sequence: CASSLVLAGGADTQYF. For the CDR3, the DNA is TGTGCCAGCAGCTTAGTTCTAGCGGGGGGGGCAGATACGCAGTATTTT.

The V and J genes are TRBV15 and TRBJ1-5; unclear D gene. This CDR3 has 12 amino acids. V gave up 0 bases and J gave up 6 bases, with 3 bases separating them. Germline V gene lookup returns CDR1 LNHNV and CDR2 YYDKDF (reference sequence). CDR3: CATSRDVQPQHF. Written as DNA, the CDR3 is TGTGCCACCAGCAGAGATGTTCAGCCCCAGCATTTT.

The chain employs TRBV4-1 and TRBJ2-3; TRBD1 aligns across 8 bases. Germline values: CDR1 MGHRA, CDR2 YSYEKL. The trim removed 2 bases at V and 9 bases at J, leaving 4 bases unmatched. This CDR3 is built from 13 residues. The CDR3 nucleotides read TGCGCCAGCAGCCAACCACGGGACAGGACGCAGTATTTT. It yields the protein CASSQPRDRTQYF.